This T cell receptor (beta chain) was observed in a study of blood T cell repertoires in COVID-19. In the study overall: Acute-phase and convalescent COVID-19 samples originated in the United States, Italy and Spain. PBMCs, B-cell-depleted T cells, or T cells were the source of the cDNA or gDNA that made up the material.

Study processing details: By means of reference gene primer amplification, nucleated cell counts were estimated. Produced via immunoSEQ multiplex PCR; TCRdb's table is partial and in-frame only. The DNA was the basis for D and trimming; V, J and clone size are from that table. The sample carries over 150,000 clones, approximately 91% recorded once. V lost 6 bases, J lost 7 bases, and 18 bases stayed unmatched. The CDR3 spans 17 residues. Looked up from germline, CDR1 is SNHLY and CDR2 is FYNNEI. The rearrangement joins TRBV2 to TRBJ2-1, with 7 bases aligning to TRBD1. Sequencing input: peripheral blood. This clonotype originated in a man aged 45-65 years with acute or convalescent COVID-19. The CDR3 nucleotides read TGTGCCAGCAGCCGAAAGGAGACAGGGATTTATATGAATGAGCAGTTCTTC. Its protein product is CASSRKETGIYMNEQFF.